This T cell receptor beta chain was sequenced during a study of early T cells in non-severe SARS-CoV-2 infection. Whole-study context: Sequencing was performed on bulk RNA from unsorted whole blood, leaving chains unpaired.

CDR1 and CDR2 from the germline V gene are SGHKS and YYEKEE (reference sequence). The CDR3 totals 16 residues. Trimming took 5 bases from V and 1 from J; bases not matched to a gene: 9. Unique molecular identifier tags were affixed to discrete cDNA molecules. TCRdb reanalysed the 5' RACE reads using MiXCR and keeps one entry per CDR3 protein. The table shows fewer than 80,000 distinct CDR3 sequences, with roughly 9% occurring only once. Notes on this clonotype: Its cognate antigen is unknown.

The study's findings and limits: Anti-spike CD8 responses were favored in VDJdb matching, and private and CD4 specificities were missed.

The specimen comprised whole blood, sampled at baseline. The TCR was taken from an adult who was a healthcare worker with PCR-confirmed SARS-CoV-2 infection or an uninfected control (not recorded which). V is TRBV5-5 and J is TRBJ2-1; 7 bases agree with TRBD2. The CDR3 DNA reads as TGTGCCAGCAGTCCTGGGGCGGGAGAGTCCTACAATGAGCAGTTCTTC. Amino acid sequence: CASSPGAGESYNEQFF.